This passage covers 14 T cell receptor beta chains from one sample sequenced in a study of cytomegalovirus exposure and HLA in healthy donors. Amplification used 60 Vbeta primers and 13 Jbeta primers. Only in-frame clones appear in the TCRdb table, and some are missing; sequencing was by immunoSEQ multiplex PCR. The data contain about 130,000 clones, about 78% of them seen just once; the ten biggest clones take up 1.2%. Material for sequencing was PBMCs. These receptors were obtained from a female donor in good health and CMV-seronegative.

A remark on this clone: Sequence at one end of the junction differs from germline and may be a read error. The chain is built from TRBV6-5 and TRBJ2-4; TRBD2 is a possible D gene (5 bases). Germline lookup yields CDR1 MNHEY and CDR2 SVGAGI. The CDR3 is 15 residues long. The CDR3, as DNA: TGTGCCAGCAGTGGGTCCGATCTAGCCAAAAACAGTCAGTACTTC. Encoded protein: CASSGSDLAKNSQYF.

This clone was observed a few times. The V and J genes are TRBV6-1 and TRBJ2-7, with 9 bases lining up with TRBD2. CDR1 is MNHNS and CDR2 is SASEGT in the germline V gene. The CDR3 covers 15 residues. The J segment lost 1 base and the V segment lost 4 bases, leaving 5 bases of the junction unmatched. CDR3 residues: CASSAASGASYEQYF. CDR3 coding DNA: TGTGCCAGCAGTGCCGCTAGCGGGGCATCCTACGAGCAGTACTTC.

The chain combines TRBV5-1 with TRBJ1-3; 7 bases agree with TRBD1. The V segment lost 0 bases and the J segment 2 bases; nucleotides outside the gene matches: 8. Germline-derived CDR1 and CDR2 are SGHRS and YFSETQ. The CDR3 is made up of 17 amino acids. CDR3 sequence reads: CASSLATGKSTGNTIYF. For the CDR3, the DNA is TGCGCCAGCAGCTTGGCGACAGGGAAATCTACTGGAAACACCATATATTTT.

The J gene is TRBJ1-1, the V gene TRBV30; a possible D gene is TRBD1 (5 bases). V was shortened by 5 bases and J by 4 bases, with 14 bases between the two germline ends. Germline loops: CDR1 GTSNPN, CDR2 SVGIG (reference sequence). The CDR3 totals 13 residues. The CDR3 nucleotides are TGTGCCTGGGATCAGGGAAGGAGCACTGAAGCTTTCTTT. Protein: CAWDQGRSTEAFF.

The chain combines TRBV6-4 with TRBJ2-3; the match to TRBD2 covers 12 bases. The CDR3 length is 18 residues. Looked up from germline, CDR1 is MRHNA and CDR2 is SNTAGT. V lost 2 bases, J lost 8 bases, and 14 bases stayed unmatched. DNA for the CDR3: TGTGCCAGCAGTGACGGGGTTGAGGCTAGCGGGGGGGCCGGTACGCAGTATTTT. Its translation is CASSDGVEASGGAGTQYF.

The rearrangement links TRBV7-9 to TRBJ2-7, with 11 bases matching TRBD1. V gave up 6 bases and J gave up 6 bases; unmatched junction bases: 7. This CDR3 is 14 amino acids long. Germline CDR1 reads SEHNR; CDR2 reads FQNEAQ (reference sequence). The CDR3 region has the DNA TGTGCCAGCAGGACCGGGACAGGGGGGAGCGAGCAGTACTTC. Translation: CASRTGTGGSEQYF.

This chain links TRBV28 with TRBJ2-1; D remains unclear. Germline V gene sequence: CDR1 MDHEN, CDR2 SYDVKM. CDR3 length equals 16 residues. Deletions cut 4 bases from V and 5 bases from J, with 18 bases between. CDR3 residues: CASSSLALTLNNEQFF. The CDR3 coding sequence is TGTGCCAGCAGTTCTCTTGCTTTAACTCTAAACAATGAGCAGTTCTTC.

The CDR3 DNA reads as TGTGCCAGCAGCTTAGCTGACCCGGGGGGGAATGAGCAGTTCTTC. Translated: CASSLADPGGNEQFF. This rearrangement joins TRBV11-1 to TRBJ2-1, with 8 positions matching TRBD2. This CDR3 spans 15 amino acids. Germline values: CDR1 SGHAT, CDR2 FQDESV (reference sequence). Trimming cost V 0 bases and J 7 bases; bases outside gene matches: 5.

The chain carries TRBV6-4 and TRBJ2-2, with a weak D call TRBD1 (6 bases). The CDR3 consists of 13 residues. V dropped 6 bases and J dropped 5 bases, with 10 bases sitting between them. Germline CDR1 reads MRHNA; CDR2 reads SNTAGT. CDR3 amino acids: CASSRGETGELFF. In nucleotides, the CDR3 is TGTGCCAGCAGCAGGGGAGAAACCGGGGAGCTGTTTTTT.

The chain is built from TRBV4-1 and TRBJ2-1; TRBD2 is a possible D gene (6 bases). V lost 3 bases and J 3 bases, leaving 12 bases between the germline ends. This CDR3 comprises 15 residues. Germline loops: CDR1 MGHRA, CDR2 YSYEKL. The CDR3 region has the DNA TGCGCCAGCAGCCAGGGGCGGGACTTCTACAATGAGCAGTTCTTC. Its translation is CASSQGRDFYNEQFF.

This clone was seen only a few times. The chain employs TRBV30 and TRBJ1-5; tentative D call: TRBD1 (6 bases). V lost 1 base and J 5 bases, leaving 15 bases between the germline ends. From germline, CDR1 is GTSNPN and CDR2 SVGIG (reference sequence). The CDR3 runs 15 residues. The CDR3 DNA reads TGTGCCTGGAGTGGTGACGGGACATTACATCAGCCCCAGCATTTT. Its protein product is CAWSGDGTLHQPQHF. Full variable domain (outside the CDR3, taken from reference TRBV30 and TRBJ1-5): SQTIHQWPATLVQPVGSPLSLECTVEGTSNPNLYWYRQAAGRGLQLLFYSVGIGQISSEVPQNLSASRPQDRQFILSSKKLLLSDSGFYLCAWSGDGTLHQPQHFGDGTRLSIL.

The genes are TRBV30 and TRBJ2-3; tentatively, D is TRBD2 (7 bases). The CDR3 has 16 amino acids. Between the trimmed V and J ends, which lost 0 bases and 2 bases, there was a span of 15 bases. CDR1 and CDR2 from the germline V gene are GTSNPN and SVGIG (reference sequence). The CDR3 sequence is CAWSVGGRALTDTQYF. The CDR3 bases are TGTGCCTGGAGTGTAGGGGGGAGGGCCCTCACAGATACGCAGTATTTT.

This clone showed up just a few times. V and J are TRBV5-6 and TRBJ2-3, with TRBD2 as a possible D gene (7 bases). From germline, CDR1 is SGHDT and CDR2 YYEEEE. There are 16 residues in the CDR3. The V and J ends lost 6 bases and 0 bases respectively, with 17 bases between them. The CDR3 here is CASNRAGALSTDTQYF. Here the CDR3 DNA reads TGTGCCAGCAACCGTGCGGGGGCTTTAAGCACAGATACGCAGTATTTT.

The chain joins TRBV30 to TRBJ1-4, with D hard to call. Between the trimmed V and J ends, which lost 3 bases and 8 bases, there was a span of 28 bases. CDR1 and CDR2 (germline): GTSNPN, SVGIG (reference sequence). CDR3 size: 18 residues. CDR3 sequence reads: CAWSPKALSTSPSEKLFF. For the CDR3, the DNA is TGTGCCTGGAGCCCAAAGGCCCTCTCCACAAGCCCTAGCGAAAAACTGTTTTTT.